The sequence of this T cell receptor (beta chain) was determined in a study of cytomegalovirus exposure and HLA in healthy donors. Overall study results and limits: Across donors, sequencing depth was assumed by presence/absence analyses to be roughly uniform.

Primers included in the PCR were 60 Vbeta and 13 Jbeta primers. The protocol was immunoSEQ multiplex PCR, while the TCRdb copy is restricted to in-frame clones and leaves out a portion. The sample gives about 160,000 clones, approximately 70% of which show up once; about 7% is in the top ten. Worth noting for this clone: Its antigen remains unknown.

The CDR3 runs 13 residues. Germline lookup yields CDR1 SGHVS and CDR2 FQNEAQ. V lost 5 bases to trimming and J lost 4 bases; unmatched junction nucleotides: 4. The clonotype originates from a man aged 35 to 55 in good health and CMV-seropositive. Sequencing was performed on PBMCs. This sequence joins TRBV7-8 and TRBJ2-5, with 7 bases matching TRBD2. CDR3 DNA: TGTGCCAGCAGCGGCCGGGAGGCAGAGACCCAGTACTTC. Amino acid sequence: CASSGREAETQYF.